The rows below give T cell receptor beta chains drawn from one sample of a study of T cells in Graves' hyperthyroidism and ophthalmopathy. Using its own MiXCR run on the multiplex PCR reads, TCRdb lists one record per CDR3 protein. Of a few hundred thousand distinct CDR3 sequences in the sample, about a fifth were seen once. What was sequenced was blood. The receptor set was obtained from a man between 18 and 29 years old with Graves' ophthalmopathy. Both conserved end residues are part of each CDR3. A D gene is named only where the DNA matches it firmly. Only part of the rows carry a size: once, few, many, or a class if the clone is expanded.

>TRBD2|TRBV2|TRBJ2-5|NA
CASRLAGGRETQYF
TGTGCCAGCAGACTAGCGGGGGGCCGGGAGACCCAGTACTTC
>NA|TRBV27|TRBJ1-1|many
CASTNRPGNTEAFF
TGTGCCAGCACCAACCGGCCAGGGAACACTGAAGCTTTCTTT
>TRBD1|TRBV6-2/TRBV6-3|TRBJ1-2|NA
CASSPGTGVIYTF
TGTGCCAGCAGTCCCGGGACAGGGGTGATCTACACCTTC
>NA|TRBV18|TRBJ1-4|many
CASSRDGNEKLFF
TGTGCCAGCTCTCGAGACGGAAATGAAAAACTGTTTTTT
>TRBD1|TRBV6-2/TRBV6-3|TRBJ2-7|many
CASSYSTGGAYEQYF
TGTGCCAGCAGTTACTCGACAGGGGGCGCCTACGAGCAGTACTTC
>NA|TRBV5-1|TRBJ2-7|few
CASSSGPQGSQYEQYF
TGCGCCAGCAGCTCGGGGCCGCAGGGTTCCCAGTACGAGCAGTACTTC
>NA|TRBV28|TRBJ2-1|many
CASSDLDDSNEQFF
TGTGCCAGCAGTGATCTGGACGACAGCAATGAGCAGTTCTTC
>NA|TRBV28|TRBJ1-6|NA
CASSSPDGDNSPLHF
TGTGCCAGCAGTTCCCCAGACGGGGACAATTCACCCCTCCACTTT
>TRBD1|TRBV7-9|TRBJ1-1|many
CASSSNRGLNTEAFF
TGTGCCAGCAGCTCAAACAGGGGCCTGAACACTGAAGCTTTCTTT
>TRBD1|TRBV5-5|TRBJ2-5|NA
CASSAYRGLGETQYF
TGTGCCAGCAGCGCATACAGGGGGCTCGGAGAGACCCAGTACTTC
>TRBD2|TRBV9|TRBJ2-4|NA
CASSPRDGLAGASNIQYF
TGTGCCAGCAGCCCCCGCGACGGACTAGCGGGGGCTTCAAACATTCAGTACTTC
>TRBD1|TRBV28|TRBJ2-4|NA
CASRPTGDVGIQYF
TGTGCCAGCAGACCAACAGGGGATGTGGGCATTCAGTACTTC
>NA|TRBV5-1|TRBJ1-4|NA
CASTTDSQGEKLFF
TGCGCCAGCACCACGGACAGCCAAGGTGAAAAACTGTTTTTT
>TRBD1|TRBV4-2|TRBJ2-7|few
CASSQEVVRDRVYEQYF
TGTGCCAGCAGCCAAGAAGTAGTCCGGGACAGGGTGTACGAGCAGTACTTC
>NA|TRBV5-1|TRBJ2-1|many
CASRQGTWGYNEQFF
TGCGCCAGCAGACAAGGTACCTGGGGCTACAATGAGCAGTTCTTC
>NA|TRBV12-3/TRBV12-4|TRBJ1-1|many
CASQRGALNTEAFF
TGTGCCTCACAGAGGGGCGCGTTGAACACTGAAGCTTTCTTT
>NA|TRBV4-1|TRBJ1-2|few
CASSQDGAGRGGYTF
TGCGCCAGCAGCCAAGATGGGGCAGGGAGAGGTGGCTACACCTTC
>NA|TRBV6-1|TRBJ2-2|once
CASIGAGAKNTGELFF
TGTGCCAGCATAGGGGCGGGGGCTAAGAACACCGGGGAGCTGTTTTTT
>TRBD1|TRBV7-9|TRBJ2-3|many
CASSNRDRLYTDTQYF
TGTGCCAGCAGCAACCGGGACAGGCTTTACACAGATACGCAGTATTTT
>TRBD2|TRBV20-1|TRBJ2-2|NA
CSARSGGGTGELFF
TGCAGTGCTAGGAGTGGGGGGGGTACCGGGGAGCTGTTTTTT